This T cell receptor beta chain comes out of a study of blood T cell repertoires in COVID-19. Germline CDR1 reads ENHRY; CDR2 reads SYGVKD. The CDR3 has 15 amino acids. Trimming pared 3 bases from V and 5 bases from J, leaving 16 bases between. Authors' methods: From reference gene primer amplification, estimates of nucleated cell counts were derived. Sequencing was performed with immunoSEQ multiplex PCR; in TCRdb, only in-frame clones are kept and a portion is missing. V and J calls and clone size are those listed in that table; D and trimming were worked out from the DNA. The table shows about 190,000 clones, with roughly 83% occurring only once.

The rearrangement uses TRBV10-3 and TRBJ2-5, with D hard to call. The TCR was taken from a man aged 35-49 years with acute COVID-19. What was sequenced was PBMCs or T cells enriched from blood (not recorded which). In DNA form, the CDR3 reads TGTGCCATCAGTGATGTAGCCTGGCTTTCGGAGACCCAGTACTTC. This encodes CAISDVAWLSETQYF.